One and the same sample provided the 31 T cell receptor beta chains below, sequenced in a study of shared clonotypes between healthy human individuals. Data came from immunoSEQ multiplex PCR; TCRdb stores just in-frame clones and leaves some out. The sample holds 1,500,000 or so clones, around 98.5% seen once. Sequencing was carried out using naive CD4+ T cells sorted from blood. Described subset: CD45RA+ positively selected. Source of these receptors: a man aged 25 to 40 in good health.

This sequence joins TRBV19 and TRBJ2-3; D possibly corresponds to TRBD2 (6 bases). The CDR3 runs 16 residues. Germline CDR1 reads LNHDA; CDR2 reads SQIVND (reference sequence). Trimming shortened V by 7 bases and J by 2 bases, and 19 bases separated the two germline ends. CDR3 amino acids: CASTLTPWTNTDTQYF. In nucleotides, the CDR3 is TGTGCCAGTACCCTCACCCCCTGGACTAACACAGATACGCAGTATTTT.

V usage is TRBV4-2 and J usage is TRBJ1-2; D not resolved. The CDR3 is 13 amino acids. Trimming took 1 base from V and 6 from J, leaving 9 bases between them. Germline assignment: CDR1 LGHNA and CDR2 YNFKEQ. The CDR3 here is CASSQGRIDGYTF. DNA of the CDR3: TGTGCCAGCAGCCAAGGACGTATAGATGGCTACACCTTC.

With respect to this clone: The sample holds other DNA sequences that translate to the same CDR3. The rearrangement joins TRBV5-4 to TRBJ1-5; D is perhaps TRBD1 (5 bases). The CDR3 is 14 amino acids. V was cut by 0 bases and J by 4 bases, with 8 bases left in between. The germline CDR1 and CDR2 sequences are SGHNT and YYREEE (reference sequence). The DNA of the CDR3 is TGTGCCAGCAGCTTGGGTACAGGAAATCAGCCCCAGCATTTT. Its translation is CASSLGTGNQPQHF. Full variable domain (outside the CDR3, taken from reference TRBV5-4 and TRBJ1-5): ETGVTQSPTHLIKTRGQQVTLRCSSQSGHNTVSWYQQALGQGPQFIFQYYREEENGRGNFPPRFSGLQFPNYSSELNVNALELDDSALYLCASSLGTGNQPQHFGDGTRLSIL.

The chain has TRBV5-5 and TRBJ2-5; 11 bases map to TRBD1. The V gene end was trimmed by 4 bases and the J gene end by 2 bases; junction bases not matched to a gene: 7. The CDR3 covers 16 residues. Per the germline V gene, CDR1 is SGHKS and CDR2 is YYEKEE (reference sequence). The CDR3 sequence is CASSVAGTGGQETQYF. In DNA form, the CDR3 reads TGTGCCAGCAGCGTGGCCGGGACAGGGGGACAAGAGACCCAGTACTTC.

This chain links TRBV6-6 with TRBJ1-5; D ambiguous. Trimming shortened V by 8 bases and J by 6 bases, and 14 bases separated the two germline ends. Germline CDR1 and CDR2: MNHNY and SVGAGI (reference sequence). The CDR3 is 13 amino acids. As DNA, the CDR3 is TGTGCCAGCGTAGACGCGGGAAGTCAGCCCCAGCATTTT. This sequence encodes CASVDAGSQPQHF.

The V call is TRBV11-3, the J call TRBJ2-1; 12 bases align to TRBD1. Germline CDR1 reads SGHNT; CDR2 reads YENEEA. The CDR3 is 16 amino acids. Trimming at V came to 4 bases and at J to 8 bases, leaving 9 bases not matched to a gene. CDR3 nucleotide sequence: TGTGCCAGCAGCTCCTCCGGGACAGGGGGCCGCGATGAGCAGTTCTTC. This sequence encodes CASSSSGTGGRDEQFF.

V usage is TRBV19 and J usage is TRBJ1-2; no firm D call. Between the trimmed V and J ends, which lost 0 bases and 4 bases, there was a span of 6 bases. Looked up from germline, CDR1 is LNHDA and CDR2 is SQIVND (reference sequence). The length of the CDR3 is 13 residues. CDR3: CASSIEVGYGYTF. The CDR3 DNA is TGTGCCAGTAGTATAGAAGTTGGCTATGGCTACACCTTC.

The chain recombines TRBV27 with TRBJ2-3; D gene ambiguous. CDR3 size: 14 residues. Trimming removed 6 bases from V and 0 bases from J, with 10 bases in between. CDR1 and CDR2 (germline): MNHEY, SMNVEV (reference sequence). CDR3 sequence: CASRNPPSTDTQYF. DNA for the CDR3: TGTGCCAGCAGAAACCCTCCTAGCACAGATACGCAGTATTTT.

The chain recombines TRBV5-1 with TRBJ2-5; D not resolved. CDR3 length equals 13 residues. Germline CDR1 is SGHRS and CDR2 is YFSETQ. V shed 0 bases and J shed 5 bases, with 8 bases lying between them. The CDR3 nucleotides read TGCGCCAGCAGCTTGGAACCCGCCGAGACCCAGTACTTC. Translating it yields CASSLEPAETQYF.

This chain links TRBV4-3 with TRBJ2-3; 8 nucleotides agree with TRBD2. CDR1 is LGHNA and CDR2 is YSLEER in the germline V gene. The CDR3 spans 17 residues. Unmatched junction bases numbered 13, after V lost 0 bases and J lost 8 bases. The CDR3 region has the DNA TGCGCCAGCAGCCAAGAGGGAGGCCGAGCGGGGGCCGGTACGCAGTATTTT. Protein: CASSQEGGRAGAGTQYF.

V and J are TRBV19 and TRBJ1-5; D is undetermined. The V gene lost 7 bases and the J gene lost 0 bases, with 7 bases spanning the gap. The CDR3 is 13 residues long. Germline-derived CDR1 and CDR2 are LNHDA and SQIVND (reference sequence). The CDR3 nucleotides are TGTGCCAGTACAGAGTATAGCAATCAGCCCCAGCATTTT. Amino acids: CASTEYSNQPQHF.

The chain links TRBV11-2 to TRBJ2-2; D gene uncertain. The CDR3 length is 14 residues. Germline V gene lookup returns CDR1 SGHAT and CDR2 FQNNGV. Trimming removed 8 bases from V and 2 bases from J, with 12 bases in between. For the CDR3, the DNA is TGTGCCAGCGCGCATCAAAGAAACACCGGGGAGCTGTTTTTT. Translating gives CASAHQRNTGELFF.

The rearrangement uses TRBV5-4 and TRBJ1-4; 7 positions match TRBD1. The CDR3 totals 15 residues. Trimming removed 0 bases from V and 5 bases from J; junction bases left unmatched: 4. Per the germline V gene, CDR1 is SGHNT and CDR2 is YYREEE (reference sequence). CDR3 protein: CASSLGGQRNEKLFF. In DNA form, the CDR3 reads TGTGCCAGCAGCTTGGGGGGACAGAGAAATGAAAAACTGTTTTTT. Full variable domain (rest looked up from reference TRBV5-4 and TRBJ1-4): ETGVTQSPTHLIKTRGQQVTLRCSSQSGHNTVSWYQQALGQGPQFIFQYYREEENGRGNFPPRFSGLQFPNYSSELNVNALELDDSALYLCASSLGGQRNEKLFFGSGTQLSVL.

The chain has TRBV5-4 and TRBJ1-2; D is ambiguous. Per germline, CDR1 SGHNT and CDR2 YYREEE (reference sequence). V was pared by 4 bases and J by 0 bases, with 7 bases between. The CDR3 extends over 13 amino acids. The CDR3 sequence: CASSRPPNYGYTF. The CDR3 DNA follows: TGTGCCAGCAGCCGTCCCCCTAACTATGGCTACACCTTC.

The V and J genes are TRBV27 and TRBJ1-1, with D unclear. The V and J ends lost 6 bases and 0 bases respectively, with 8 bases between them. The CDR3 is made up of 13 amino acids. In germline, CDR1 is MNHEY, CDR2 SMNVEV (reference sequence). In DNA, the CDR3 is TGTGCCAGCAGCCGACACCTGAACACTGAAGCTTTCTTT. The encoded protein is CASSRHLNTEAFF.

This chain joins TRBV7-9 and TRBJ2-7; 11 nucleotides agree with TRBD2. Germline loops: CDR1 SEHNR, CDR2 FQNEAQ (reference sequence). Trimming removed 6 bases from V and 9 bases from J; junction bases left unmatched: 10. The CDR3 length is 14 residues. The chain's CDR3 is CASRPGLAVRRQYF. The CDR3 coding sequence is TGTGCCAGCAGACCGGGACTAGCGGTGAGAAGGCAGTACTTC.

This clone has just one count. The chain has TRBV9 and TRBJ2-6; no clear D. The length of the CDR3 is 16 residues. Looked up from germline, CDR1 is SGDLS and CDR2 is YYNGEE. With 4 bases removed from V and 1 base from J, the gap between germline ends came to 12 bases. CDR3 nucleotides: TGTGCCAGCAGCCTCTCGCCGGCTTCTGGGGCCAACGTCCTGACTTTC. This gives the protein CASSLSPASGANVLTF.

The chain couples TRBV18 to TRBJ1-2, with D perhaps matching TRBD1 (6 bases). Germline V CDR1 and CDR2: KGHSH, LQKENI. This CDR3 has 16 residues. Trimming took off 0 bases at V and 4 bases at J, with 15 bases between the two ends. This CDR3 is CASSPPTGFIGYGYTF. As DNA, the CDR3 is TGTGCCAGCTCACCACCGACAGGATTCATTGGCTATGGCTACACCTTC. Using reference TRBV18 and TRBJ1-2 for the parts outside the CDR3, the full variable domain is NAGVMQNPRHLVRRRGQEARLRCSPMKGHSHVYWYRQLPEEGLKFMVYLQKENIIDESGMPKERFSAEFPKEGPSILRIQQVVRGDSAAYFCASSPPTGFIGYGYTFGSGTRLTVV.

The chain recombines TRBV5-1 with TRBJ1-5; D is uncertain. There are 13 residues in the CDR3. Germline V gene data show CDR1 as SGHRS and CDR2 as YFSETQ. The V end was cut by 1 base, the J end by 2 bases, with 4 bases between. The CDR3 sequence: CASSLMGNQPQHF. The DNA for the CDR3 is TGCGCCAGCAGCTTGATGGGCAATCAGCCCCAGCATTTT.

The chain employs TRBV5-1 and TRBJ2-1; D may match TRBD1 or TRBD2 (6 bases each). CDR3 size: 17 residues. Per the germline V gene, CDR1 is SGHRS and CDR2 is YFSETQ. Between the trimmed V and J ends, which lost 0 bases and 8 bases, there was a span of 21 bases. CDR3 coding DNA: TGCGCCAGCAGCTTGGGGTCCCTCACGGGGGCTTCCCATGAGCAGTTCTTC. Translated, it gives CASSLGSLTGASHEQFF.

The chain combines TRBV18 with TRBJ1-5; D remains unclear. Germline V lookup: CDR1 KGHSH, CDR2 LQKENI. CDR3 length: 13 amino acids. Trimming removed 8 bases at V and 1 base at J, with 9 bases between. CDR3 loop: CASTQKSNQPQHF. For the CDR3, the DNA is TGTGCCAGCACCCAAAAAAGCAATCAGCCCCAGCATTTT.

This clone came up once. The gene calls are TRBV11-3 and TRBJ2-1; TRBD2 matches 8 bases. V was pared by 3 bases and J by 15 bases, with 10 bases of the junction left unmatched. Germline V gene data show CDR1 as SGHNT and CDR2 as YENEEA. The CDR3 totals 13 residues. CDR3 amino acids: CASSFTTSELLFF. The CDR3 nucleotides read TGTGCCAGCAGCTTTACGACTAGCGAGCTCCTGTTCTTC.

V gene TRBV10-1 combines with J gene TRBJ2-3, with 7 bases matching TRBD2. The CDR3 runs to 13 residues. V shed 5 bases and J 9 bases; nucleotides not matched to a gene: 8. Germline CDR1 WNHNN, CDR2 SYGVQD (reference sequence). The CDR3 protein is CASSTGLEVTQYF. The CDR3 nucleotides read TGCGCCAGCAGTACCGGACTAGAGGTGACGCAGTATTTT.

This clone has only one observation. This chain joins TRBV5-1 and TRBJ2-5; D may be TRBD2 (7 bases). With 3 bases removed from V and 4 bases from J, the gap between germline ends came to 16 bases. The CDR3 is 15 residues long. Germline loops: CDR1 SGHRS, CDR2 YFSETQ. DNA for the CDR3: TGCGCCAGCAGCTCGGGTGACGGGGGGCGAGAGACCCAGTACTTC. Its protein is CASSSGDGGRETQYF. Together with reference TRBV5-1 and TRBJ2-5, the CDR3 gives the full variable domain: KAGVTQTPRYLIKTRGQQVTLSCSPISGHRSVSWYQQTPGQGLQFLFEYFSETQRNKGNFPGRFSGRQFSNSRSEMNVSTLELGDSALYLCASSSGDGGRETQYFGPGTRLLVL.

As for this clone: The sample has other DNA sequences that encode this CDR3 too. This rearrangement joins TRBV6-5 to TRBJ1-2; the D gene is possibly TRBD1 (5 bases). Germline V CDR1 and CDR2: MNHEY, SVGAGI. V was pared by 0 bases and J by 1 base, with 6 bases between. The CDR3 contains 14 residues. In DNA form, the CDR3 reads TGTGCCAGCAGTTACTCGGGGGGTAACTATGGCTACACCTTC. As protein: CASSYSGGNYGYTF.

This chain joins TRBV14 and TRBJ1-1; TRBD1 is a possible D gene (6 bases). V dropped 0 bases and J dropped 10 bases, with 9 bases sitting between them. Per the germline V gene, CDR1 is SGHDN and CDR2 is FVKESK. The CDR3 sequence is 12 residues long. CDR3 DNA: TGTGCCAGCAGCCAAGATTCCAGGGGAGCTTTCTTT. It yields the protein CASSQDSRGAFF.

The chain carries TRBV6-1 and TRBJ2-5, with D possibly matching TRBD2 (7 bases). The CDR3 totals 15 residues. Germline CDR1 is MNHNS and CDR2 is SASEGT. V lost 3 bases and J lost 5, with 16 bases in between. CDR3 coding DNA: TGTGCCAGCAGTGATGCGGGGGCACGAGGGGAGACCCAGTACTTC. It translates to CASSDAGARGETQYF.

The chain combines TRBV4-3 with TRBJ1-1; 8 nucleotides agree with TRBD1. The CDR3 has 16 residues. The V and J ends lost 2 bases and 5 bases, in that order; junction bases with no gene match: 10. In germline, CDR1 is LGHNA, CDR2 YSLEER. This chain's CDR3 is CASSQTTGGGGTEAFF. CDR3 in DNA: TGCGCCAGCAGCCAAACTACAGGGGGAGGAGGGACTGAAGCTTTCTTT.

The chain recombines TRBV13 with TRBJ2-7; D assignment may be TRBD1 or TRBD2 (5 bases each). The CDR3 is made up of 15 amino acids. V lost 4 bases, J lost 5 bases, and 18 bases lay in between. Germline CDR1 reads PRHDT; CDR2 reads FYEKMQ (reference sequence). This chain's CDR3 is CASSSRGAGSHEQYF. The CDR3 DNA reads as TGTGCCAGCAGCTCCCGAGGGGCCGGGTCGCACGAGCAGTACTTC.

The chain carries TRBV15 and TRBJ2-7, with D unclear. CDR3 size: 15 residues. The germline V and J ends were trimmed by 0 bases and 6 bases, with 15 bases remaining between them. Germline CDR1 LNHNV, CDR2 YYDKDF (reference sequence). The CDR3 spells CATSRDYRGASEQYF. The CDR3 nucleotides read TGTGCCACCAGCAGAGATTATCGAGGCGCGAGCGAGCAGTACTTC.

The V and J genes are TRBV19 and TRBJ1-1, with 7 bases lining up with TRBD1. The germline V gene has CDR1 LNHDA and CDR2 SQIVND (reference sequence). The trim removed 3 bases at V and 1 base at J, leaving 2 bases unmatched. This CDR3 spans 14 amino acids. The CDR3 DNA reads as TGTGCCAGTAGTATGAGACAGGGGAACACTGAAGCTTTCTTT. Translation gives CASSMRQGNTEAFF.